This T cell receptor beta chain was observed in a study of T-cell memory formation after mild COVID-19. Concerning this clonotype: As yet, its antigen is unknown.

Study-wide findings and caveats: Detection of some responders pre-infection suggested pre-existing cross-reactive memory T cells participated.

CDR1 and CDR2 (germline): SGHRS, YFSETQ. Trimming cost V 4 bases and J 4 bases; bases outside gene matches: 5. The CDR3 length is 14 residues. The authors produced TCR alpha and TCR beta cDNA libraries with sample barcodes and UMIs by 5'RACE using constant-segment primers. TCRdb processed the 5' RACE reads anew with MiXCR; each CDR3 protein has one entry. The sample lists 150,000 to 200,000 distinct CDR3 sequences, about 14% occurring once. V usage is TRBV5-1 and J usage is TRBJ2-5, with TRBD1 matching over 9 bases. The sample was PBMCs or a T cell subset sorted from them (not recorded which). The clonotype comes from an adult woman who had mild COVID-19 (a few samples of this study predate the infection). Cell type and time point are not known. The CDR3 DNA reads TGCGCCAGCAGCCCCAGGACAGGGGTAGAGACCCAGTACTTC. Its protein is CASSPRTGVETQYF.